This is a list of T cell receptor beta chains from one sample in a study of T cells expressing NK-cell markers. Using the 5' RACE reads, TCRdb records one entry per CDR3 protein without DNA. This table holds approximately 420,000 distinct CDR3 sequences. Sequenced material: blood T cells: a sorted CD56 or NKG2C T cell subset, CD4+ or CD8+ T cells, or bulk PBMC T cells (not recorded which). The source is a woman aged 50 to 65 in good health. Both conserved end residues are part of each CDR3.

J gene	V gene	CDR3 protein
TRBJ2-1	TRBV12-3/TRBV12-4	CASSLARTSGTYNEQFF
TRBJ1-2	TRBV20-1	CSARGGARIYTF
TRBJ2-3	TRBV9	CASSDRLAEADTQYF
TRBJ2-1	TRBV7-2	CASSPPHGWGSYNEQFF
TRBJ1-2	TRBV12-3/TRBV12-4	CASSPQGAFYGYTF
TRBJ1-2	TRBV18	CASSPVLGNYGYTF
TRBJ2-7	TRBV5-1	CASSLRQDSYEQYF
TRBJ2-7	TRBV29-1	CSIQHRVGSYEQYF
TRBJ1-2	TRBV4-1	CASTQHPVYGYTF
TRBJ2-1	TRBV10-1	CASSGQIRGEQFF
TRBJ2-3	TRBV12-3/TRBV12-4	CASNPGLAGDTQYF
TRBJ2-3	TRBV27	CASSLRPGGTDTQYF
TRBJ2-7	TRBV4-1	CASSPRGGSMYEQYF
TRBJ2-3	TRBV7-2	CAFAGNTDTQYF
TRBJ2-2	TRBV14	CASSRLATGHTGELFF
TRBJ1-2	TRBV5-1	CASSLRQGQEYGYTF
TRBJ2-5	TRBV18	CASSLDRGETQYF
TRBJ2-1	TRBV12-3/TRBV12-4	CAIAGAGVRNEQFF
TRBJ1-3	TRBV27	CASSSRQGGNTIYF
TRBJ1-1	TRBV7-9	CASSRGTSFQGFF
TRBJ2-2	TRBV18	CASSLQAWELFF
TRBJ2-5	TRBV12-3/TRBV12-4	CASSWTSPIQETQYF
TRBJ2-1	TRBV7-9	CASSFAVSYNEQFF
TRBJ2-7	TRBV4-2	CASSQRDSSYEQYF
TRBJ2-5	TRBV20-1	CSARGVFPKETQYF
TRBJ2-1	TRBV5-1	CASSSGEGRGYNEQFF
TRBJ2-1	TRBV20-1	CSARTSFGYNEQFF
TRBJ2-5	TRBV25-1	CASSVHRVRETQYF
TRBJ2-2	TRBV7-8	CASSFRTSGRANANTGELFF
TRBJ2-2	TRBV4-2	CASSPGGVATRTGELFF
TRBJ1-1	TRBV18	CASSNSAQVLNTEAFF
TRBJ2-4	TRBV19	CASSGSFRLAKNIQYF
TRBJ2-1	TRBV5-1	CASGLVSANEQFF
TRBJ2-1	TRBV9	CASSIGLAGVRNEQFF
TRBJ2-5	TRBV12-3/TRBV12-4	CASSSETSGSGETQYF
TRBJ2-1	TRBV10-2	CASKSRNPYNEQFF
TRBJ1-4	TRBV7-9	CASSPTYWANDEKLFF
TRBJ2-4	TRBV20-1	CSARDLGETNIQYF
TRBJ2-5	TRBV12-3/TRBV12-4	CASSLGQGGVETQYF
TRBJ2-1	TRBV11-2	CASSLDLAGGLDEQFF
TRBJ1-2	TRBV14	CASSPDLAYGYTF
TRBJ1-1	TRBV7-9	CASSQPTGGDEAFF
TRBJ2-7	TRBV27	CASSFQTRQGKTGEQYF
TRBJ2-3	TRBV5-1	CASSLGSGTLTDTQYF
TRBJ2-1	TRBV12-3/TRBV12-4	CASSSGIAGGIEQFF
TRBJ2-1	TRBV6-2/TRBV6-3	CATSTGINNEQFF
TRBJ2-2	TRBV10-2	CASSLQTGHTGELFF
TRBJ2-3	TRBV4-1	CASSQDLAGGTDTQYF
TRBJ2-1	TRBV5-1	CASSSKGLTSGYNEQFF
TRBJ2-6	TRBV24-1	CATSDPRDRGPAGANVLTF
TRBJ1-1	TRBV7-9	CASSPWTGGEIEAFF
TRBJ2-1	TRBV4-1	CASRREPPGNEQFF
TRBJ2-1	TRBV20-1	CSARDYELVNNEQFF
TRBJ2-2	TRBV19	CASKSARRNTGELFF
TRBJ2-7	TRBV12-3/TRBV12-4	CASSLSGSGYEQYF